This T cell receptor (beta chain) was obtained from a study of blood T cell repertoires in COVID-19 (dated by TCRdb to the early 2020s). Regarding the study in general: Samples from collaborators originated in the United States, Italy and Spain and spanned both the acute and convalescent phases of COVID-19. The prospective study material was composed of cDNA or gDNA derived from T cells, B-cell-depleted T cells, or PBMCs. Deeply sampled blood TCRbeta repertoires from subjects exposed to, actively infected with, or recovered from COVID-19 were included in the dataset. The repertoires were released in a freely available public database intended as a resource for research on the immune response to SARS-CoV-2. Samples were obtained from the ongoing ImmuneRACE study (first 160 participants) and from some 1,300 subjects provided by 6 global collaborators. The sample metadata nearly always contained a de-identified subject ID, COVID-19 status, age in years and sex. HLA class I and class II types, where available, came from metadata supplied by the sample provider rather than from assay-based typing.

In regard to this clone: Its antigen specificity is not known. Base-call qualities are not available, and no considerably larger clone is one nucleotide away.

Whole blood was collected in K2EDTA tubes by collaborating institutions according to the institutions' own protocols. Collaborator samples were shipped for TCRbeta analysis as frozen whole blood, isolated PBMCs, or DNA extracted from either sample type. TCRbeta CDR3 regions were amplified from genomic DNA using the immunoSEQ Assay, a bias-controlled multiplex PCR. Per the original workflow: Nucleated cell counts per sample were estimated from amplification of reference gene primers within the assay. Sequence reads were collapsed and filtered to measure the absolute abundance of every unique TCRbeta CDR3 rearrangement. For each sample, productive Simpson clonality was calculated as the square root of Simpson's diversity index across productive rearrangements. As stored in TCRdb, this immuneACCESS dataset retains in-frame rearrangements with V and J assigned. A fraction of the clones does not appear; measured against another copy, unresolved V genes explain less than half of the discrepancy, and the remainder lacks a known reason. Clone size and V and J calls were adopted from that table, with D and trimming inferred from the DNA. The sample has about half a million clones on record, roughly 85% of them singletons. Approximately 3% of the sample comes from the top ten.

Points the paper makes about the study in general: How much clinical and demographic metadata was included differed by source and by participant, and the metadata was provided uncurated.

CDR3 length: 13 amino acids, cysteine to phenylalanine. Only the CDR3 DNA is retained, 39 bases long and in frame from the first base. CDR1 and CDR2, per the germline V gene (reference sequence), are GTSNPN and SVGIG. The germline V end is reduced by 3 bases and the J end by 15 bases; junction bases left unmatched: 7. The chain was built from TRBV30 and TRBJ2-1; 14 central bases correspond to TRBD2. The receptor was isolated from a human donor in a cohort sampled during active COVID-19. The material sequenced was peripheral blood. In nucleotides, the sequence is TGTGCCTGGAGAAGACTAGCGGGAGGGGGGTGGTTCTTC. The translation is CAWRRLAGGGWFF.